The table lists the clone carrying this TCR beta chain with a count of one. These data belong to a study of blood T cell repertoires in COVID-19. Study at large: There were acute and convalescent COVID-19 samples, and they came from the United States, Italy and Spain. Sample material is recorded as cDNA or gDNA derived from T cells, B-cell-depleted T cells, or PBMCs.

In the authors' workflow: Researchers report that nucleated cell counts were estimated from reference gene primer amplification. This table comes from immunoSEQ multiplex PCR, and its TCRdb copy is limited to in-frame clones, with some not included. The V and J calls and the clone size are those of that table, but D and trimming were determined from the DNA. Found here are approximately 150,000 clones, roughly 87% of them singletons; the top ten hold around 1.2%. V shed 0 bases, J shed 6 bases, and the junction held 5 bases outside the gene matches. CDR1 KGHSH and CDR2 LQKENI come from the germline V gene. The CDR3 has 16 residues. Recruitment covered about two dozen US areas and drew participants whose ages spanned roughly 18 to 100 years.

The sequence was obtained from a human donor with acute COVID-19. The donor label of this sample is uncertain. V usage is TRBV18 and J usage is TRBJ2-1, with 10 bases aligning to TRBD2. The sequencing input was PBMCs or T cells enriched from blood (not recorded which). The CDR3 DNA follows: TGTGCCAGCTCACCACCGTTTATAGCGGGGGGCAATGAGCAGTTCTTC. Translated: CASSPPFIAGGNEQFF.